This T cell receptor beta chain was identified in a study of T cell responses to AZD1222 COVID-19 vaccine (dated by TCRdb to the early 2020s). In the study overall: AZD1222 recipients given second doses at about 4 weeks or at about 12 weeks were pooled, since spike-specific TCR depth and breadth were not found to differ between the two schedules. TCR sequencing covered 233 trial participants: 200 to 210 given two doses of AZD1222 and around 25 given two doses of MenACWY control vaccine. Trial participants were enrolled by age into 18-55, 56-69 and 70-plus year subgroups, with about 150, 28 and 57 TCR-sequenced participants respectively. What the study reported, not specific to this receptor: Spike-specific TCR breadth and depth rose significantly after two AZD1222 doses compared with day 0 and with MenACWY recipients. In the small 56-69-year group, the increase in depth fell short of significance, most likely because of low power. Because no samples from the day 14 peak response were available, repertoires could be characterized only after the peak T cell response. CD4 TCRs associated with the vaccine covered the entire spike protein, and the dominant responses were in regions 160-218 and 743-854. Conclusions about previously exposed vaccinees were limited because only 5 or 6 AZD1222 recipients were SARS-CoV-2 seropositive at baseline. Epitopes outside the regions mutated in the B.1.351 and B.1.1.7 variants were reportedly recognized by nearly half of the unique spike-specific TCRs. Most participants were white British and females outnumbered males, and the authors suggested that clonal diversity may have been underestimated.

The CDR3 regions of human TCRbeta chains were subjected to immunosequencing. As for how the authors treated the data: Repertoire TCRs were checked for matches against a reference library of SARS-CoV-2-specific TCRs that had been generated using the MIRA antigen-specificity platform. Breadth meant the fraction of unique TCRs that were SARS-CoV-2-associated, whereas depth meant the fraction of total T cells that were SARS-CoV-2-associated. Each spike-specific TCR was assigned to its reactive spike region and to a CD4 or CD8 class using the MIRA data. Log10-transformed breadth and depth values were compared by one-way ANOVA with Sidak's multiple comparisons tests. TCRdb retrieved this table from immuneACCESS and kept in-frame rearrangements only. Not all clones are present; in checked studies, unresolved V genes account for under half, and no reason is known for the remainder. V and J calls and clone size are as listed in that table; D and trimming were resolved from the DNA. This sample has 130,000 or so clones in its table, and around 83% of those were observed once. 9.5% to 15% of the sample lies in the top ten.

The time point label corresponds to: baseline before first vaccination. Vaccinee samples were obtained from the UK trials COV001 and COV002, which included a single-blind randomized controlled phase 2/3 trial of AZD1222 (ChAdOx1 nCoV-19) in healthy adults. Trial participant PBMC samples were collected at day 0 and day 28 after the second dose for TCRbeta chain sequencing. Taken from cysteine to phenylalanine, the CDR3 has 13 residues. The retained sequence is limited to the CDR3, 39 bases, with the frame set at the first base. CDR1 and CDR2, looked up from the germline V gene, are MNHEY and SVGAGI. Trimming at the junction amounts to 7 bases on V and 5 bases on J, and the germline ends lie 14 bases apart. About this clone: Which antigen it targets is not known. Qualities for individual bases were not recorded, and no much larger clone is one base off.

The source of this sequence is an adult in good health. Here the sequenced sample was peripheral blood, taken on day 0 of AZD1222 vaccination. The chain is made from TRBV6-5 and TRBJ1-2; TRBD1 is a possible D gene, resting on 5 matching bases. CDR3 reads: CASMAGREYGYTF. The bases are TGTGCCAGCATGGCAGGGAGGGAGTATGGCTACACCTTC.